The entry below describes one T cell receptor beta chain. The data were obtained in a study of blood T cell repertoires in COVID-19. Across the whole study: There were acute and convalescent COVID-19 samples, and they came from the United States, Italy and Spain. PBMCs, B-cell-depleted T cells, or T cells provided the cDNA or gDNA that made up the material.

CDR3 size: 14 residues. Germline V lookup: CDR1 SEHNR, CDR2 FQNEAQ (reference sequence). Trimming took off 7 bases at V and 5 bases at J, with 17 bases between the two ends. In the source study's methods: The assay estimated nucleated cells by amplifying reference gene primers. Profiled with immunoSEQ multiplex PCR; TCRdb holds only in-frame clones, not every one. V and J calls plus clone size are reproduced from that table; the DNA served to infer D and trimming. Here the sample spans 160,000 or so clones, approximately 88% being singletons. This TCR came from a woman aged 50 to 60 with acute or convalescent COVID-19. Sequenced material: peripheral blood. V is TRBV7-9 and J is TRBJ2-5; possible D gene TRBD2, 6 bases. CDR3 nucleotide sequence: TGTGCCAGCAAAACCGGGAACCGGGGGGAGACCCAGTACTTC. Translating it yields CASKTGNRGETQYF.